This T cell receptor beta chain derives from a study of shared clonotypes between healthy human individuals. Findings and limits, study-wide: In contrast to clonotypes shared by all four donors, non-shared clonotypes had lower generation probabilities.

How the authors handled the data: Junction-only sequences produced by ImmunoSEQ had no quality scores, so filtering differed. Produced via immunoSEQ multiplex PCR; TCRdb's table is partial and in-frame only. V and J calls and clone size follow that table, whereas D and trimming were derived from the DNA. The sample carries 2 million to 3 million clones, 90% to 95% recorded once. This CDR3 has 17 amino acids. Germline V CDR1 and CDR2: MDHEN, SYDVKM. V lost 0 bases, J lost 2 bases, and 2 bases stayed unmatched. The healthy adult donors were HIV-negative and reported no recent acute infections or vaccinations. Worth noting for this clone: The antigen remains undetermined.

The sample comprised naive CD4+ T cells from PBMCs. Stated subset: CD45RA+ positively selected. The chain joins TRBV28 to TRBJ2-2, with 11 bases that match TRBD1. This receptor was obtained from a man in his late teens or twenties in good health. Some clones in this sample may be carry-over from other donors' samples. The CDR3 nucleotides are TGTGCCAGCAGTTTATGGGGGACAGGGGGAAACACCGGGGAGCTGTTTTTT. The encoded protein is CASSLWGTGGNTGELFF.